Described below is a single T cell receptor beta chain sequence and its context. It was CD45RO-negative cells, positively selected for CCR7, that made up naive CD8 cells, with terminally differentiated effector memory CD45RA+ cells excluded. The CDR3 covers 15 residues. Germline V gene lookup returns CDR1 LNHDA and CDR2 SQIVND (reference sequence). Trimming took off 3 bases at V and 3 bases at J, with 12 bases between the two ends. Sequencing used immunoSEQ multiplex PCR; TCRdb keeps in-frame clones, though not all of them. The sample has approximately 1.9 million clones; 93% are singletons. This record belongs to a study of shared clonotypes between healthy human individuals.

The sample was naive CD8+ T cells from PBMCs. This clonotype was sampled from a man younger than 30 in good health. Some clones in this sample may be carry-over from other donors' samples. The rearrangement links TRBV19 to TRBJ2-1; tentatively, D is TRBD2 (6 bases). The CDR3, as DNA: TGTGCCAGTAGTATTGTCAGCGGGTTCTACAATGAGCAGTTCTTC. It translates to CASSIVSGFYNEQFF.